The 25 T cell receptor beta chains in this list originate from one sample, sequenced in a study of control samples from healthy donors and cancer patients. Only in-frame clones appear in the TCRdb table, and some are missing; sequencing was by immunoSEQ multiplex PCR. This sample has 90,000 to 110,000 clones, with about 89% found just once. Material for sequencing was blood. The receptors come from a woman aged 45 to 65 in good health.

CDR3 amino acids: CASSPLGVMSQPQHF. DNA of the CDR3: TGTGCCAGCAGCCCCCTCGGGGTAATGAGTCAGCCCCAGCATTTT. V gene TRBV3-1 (or the pseudogene TRBV3-2) combines with J gene TRBJ1-5; D is unclear. The V and J ends lost 4 bases and 6 bases respectively, with 16 bases between them. The CDR3 loop spans 15 amino acids. Germline CDR1 and CDR2: LGHDT and YNNKEL (reference sequence).

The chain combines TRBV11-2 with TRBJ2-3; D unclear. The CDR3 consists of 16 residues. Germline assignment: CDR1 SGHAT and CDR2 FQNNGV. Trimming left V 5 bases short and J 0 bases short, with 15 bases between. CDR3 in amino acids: CASSPRNSGSTDTQYF. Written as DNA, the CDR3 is TGTGCCAGCAGCCCAAGAAACAGTGGAAGCACAGATACGCAGTATTTT.

The CDR3 protein is CASSLEQLQETQYF. DNA for the CDR3: TGCGCCAGCAGCTTGGAGCAACTGCAGGAGACCCAGTACTTC. The rearrangement uses TRBV5-1 and TRBJ2-5, with D unclear. Germline-derived CDR1 and CDR2 are SGHRS and YFSETQ. V shed 0 bases and J shed 5 bases, with 11 bases lying between them. CDR3 length: 14 residues.

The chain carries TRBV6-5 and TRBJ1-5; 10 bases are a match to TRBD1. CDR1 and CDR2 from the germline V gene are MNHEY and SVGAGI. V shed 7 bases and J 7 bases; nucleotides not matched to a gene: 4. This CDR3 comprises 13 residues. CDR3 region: CASNDRGQQPQHF. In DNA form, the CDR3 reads TGTGCCAGCAACGACAGGGGGCAACAGCCCCAGCATTTT.

The CDR3 DNA is TGTGCCAGCAGTTTATCCGGGACAGGGAATTCACCCCTCCACTTT. Translation: CASSLSGTGNSPLHF. The chain combines TRBV27 with TRBJ1-6, with TRBD1 matching over 9 bases. The CDR3 loop spans 15 amino acids. Germline V gene lookup returns CDR1 MNHEY and CDR2 SMNVEV (reference sequence). V gave up 0 bases and J gave up 7 bases; unmatched junction bases: 1.

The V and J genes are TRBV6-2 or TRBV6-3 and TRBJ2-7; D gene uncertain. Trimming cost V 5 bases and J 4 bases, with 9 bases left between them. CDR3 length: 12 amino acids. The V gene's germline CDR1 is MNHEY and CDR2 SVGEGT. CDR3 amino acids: CASSRTQYEQYV. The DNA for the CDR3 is TGTGCCAGCAGTCGAACCCAATACGAGCAGTACGTC.

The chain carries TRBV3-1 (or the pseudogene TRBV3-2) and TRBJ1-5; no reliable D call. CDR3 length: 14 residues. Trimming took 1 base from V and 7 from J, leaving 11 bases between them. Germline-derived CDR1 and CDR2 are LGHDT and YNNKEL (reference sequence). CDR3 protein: CASSQGSGSQPQHF. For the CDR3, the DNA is TGTGCCAGCAGCCAAGGATCAGGAAGCCAGCCCCAGCATTTT.

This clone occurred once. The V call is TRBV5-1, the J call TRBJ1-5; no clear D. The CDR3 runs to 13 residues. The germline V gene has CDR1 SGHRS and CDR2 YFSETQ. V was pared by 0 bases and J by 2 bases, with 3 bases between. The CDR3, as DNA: TGCGCCAGCAGCTTGGACGGCAATCAGCCCCAGCATTTT. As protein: CASSLDGNQPQHF.

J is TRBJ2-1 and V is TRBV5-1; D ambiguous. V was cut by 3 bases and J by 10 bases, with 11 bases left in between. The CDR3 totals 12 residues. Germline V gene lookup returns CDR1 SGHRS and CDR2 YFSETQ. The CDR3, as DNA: TGCGCCAGCAGCTCCCCAGGACCAGAGCAGTTCTTC. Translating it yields CASSSPGPEQFF.

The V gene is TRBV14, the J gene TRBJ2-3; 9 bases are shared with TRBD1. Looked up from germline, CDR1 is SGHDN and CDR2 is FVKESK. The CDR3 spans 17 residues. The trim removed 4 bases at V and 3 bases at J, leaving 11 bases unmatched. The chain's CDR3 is CASSPLGWDRDTDTQYF. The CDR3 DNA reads TGTGCCAGCAGCCCCCTCGGGTGGGACAGGGATACAGATACGCAGTATTTT.

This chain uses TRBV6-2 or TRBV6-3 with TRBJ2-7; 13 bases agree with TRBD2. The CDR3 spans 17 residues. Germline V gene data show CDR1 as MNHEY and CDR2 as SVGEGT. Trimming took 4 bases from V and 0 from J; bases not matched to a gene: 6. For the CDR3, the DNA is TGTGCCAGCAGTTCTGGGACTAGCGGGGTCGACTCCTACGAGCAGTACGTC. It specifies CASSSGTSGVDSYEQYV.

CDR3 region: CASSFGLAGYEQFF. The CDR3, as DNA: TGCGCCAGCAGCTTCGGACTAGCGGGGTATGAGCAGTTCTTC. The chain couples TRBV5-1 to TRBJ2-1; the match to TRBD2 covers 12 bases. Looked up from germline, CDR1 is SGHRS and CDR2 is YFSETQ. Losses at the gene ends were 2 bases for V and 8 bases for J; bases not matched to a gene: 2. The CDR3 sequence is 14 residues long.

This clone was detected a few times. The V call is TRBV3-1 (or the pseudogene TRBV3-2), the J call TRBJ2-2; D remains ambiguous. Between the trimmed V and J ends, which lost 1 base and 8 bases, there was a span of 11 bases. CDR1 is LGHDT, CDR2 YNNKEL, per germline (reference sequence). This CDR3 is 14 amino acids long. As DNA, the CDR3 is TGTGCCAGCAGCCAAGTGTATCCCCCGGGGGAGCTGTTTTTT. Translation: CASSQVYPPGELFF.

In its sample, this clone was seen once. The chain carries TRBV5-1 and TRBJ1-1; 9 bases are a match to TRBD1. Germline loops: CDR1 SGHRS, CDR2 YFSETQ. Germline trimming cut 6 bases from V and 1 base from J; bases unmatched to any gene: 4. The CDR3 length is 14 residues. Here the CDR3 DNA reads TGCGCCAGCACACGGACAGGGGCGAACACTGAAGCTTTCTTT. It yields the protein CASTRTGANTEAFF.

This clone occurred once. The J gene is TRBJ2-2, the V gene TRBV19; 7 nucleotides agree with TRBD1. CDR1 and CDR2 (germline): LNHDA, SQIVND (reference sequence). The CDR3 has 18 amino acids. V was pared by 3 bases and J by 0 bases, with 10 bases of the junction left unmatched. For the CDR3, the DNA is TGTGCCAGTAGTATGGGACAGCCTACCAGGTCGAACACCGGGGAGCTGTTTTTT. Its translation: CASSMGQPTRSNTGELFF.

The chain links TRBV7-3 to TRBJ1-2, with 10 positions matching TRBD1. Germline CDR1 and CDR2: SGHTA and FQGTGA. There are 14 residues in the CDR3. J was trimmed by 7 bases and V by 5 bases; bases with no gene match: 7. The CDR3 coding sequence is TGTGCCAGCAGCCTCGGGACAGGGGTATTTGGCTACACCTTC. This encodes CASSLGTGVFGYTF.

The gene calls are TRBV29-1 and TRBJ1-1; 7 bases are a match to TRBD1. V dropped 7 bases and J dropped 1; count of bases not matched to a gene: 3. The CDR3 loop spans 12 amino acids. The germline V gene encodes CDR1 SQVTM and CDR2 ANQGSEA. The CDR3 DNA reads TGCAGCGGGGGGGACAGGAACACTGAAGCTTTCTTT. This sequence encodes CSGGDRNTEAFF.

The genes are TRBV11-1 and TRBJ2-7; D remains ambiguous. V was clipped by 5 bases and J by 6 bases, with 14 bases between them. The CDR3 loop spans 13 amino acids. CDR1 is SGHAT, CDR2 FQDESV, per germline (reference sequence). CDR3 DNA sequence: TGTGCCAGCAGCGCCCCATCCAGAACCGAGCAGTACTTC. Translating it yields CASSAPSRTEQYF.

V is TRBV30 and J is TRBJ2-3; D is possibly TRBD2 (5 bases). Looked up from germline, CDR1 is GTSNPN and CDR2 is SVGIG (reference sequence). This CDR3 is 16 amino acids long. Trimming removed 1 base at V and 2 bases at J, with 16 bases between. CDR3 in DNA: TGTGCCTGGAGTGCCACTTGGAGGAAAAACACAGATACGCAGTATTTT. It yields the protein CAWSATWRKNTDTQYF.

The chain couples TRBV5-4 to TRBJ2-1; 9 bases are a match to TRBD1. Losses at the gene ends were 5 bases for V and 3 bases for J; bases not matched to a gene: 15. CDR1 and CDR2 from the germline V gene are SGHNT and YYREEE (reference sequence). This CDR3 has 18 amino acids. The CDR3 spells CASSLTYAGQGFYNEQFF. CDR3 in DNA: TGTGCCAGCAGTTTAACCTACGCGGGACAGGGATTCTACAATGAGCAGTTCTTC.

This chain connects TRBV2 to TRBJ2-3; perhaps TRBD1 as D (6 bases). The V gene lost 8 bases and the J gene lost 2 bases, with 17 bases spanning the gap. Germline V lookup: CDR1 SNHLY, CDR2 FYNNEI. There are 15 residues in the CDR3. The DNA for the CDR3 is TGTGCCAGCGTGGGCCTCAGGGGCTACACAGATACGCAGTATTTT. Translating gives CASVGLRGYTDTQYF.

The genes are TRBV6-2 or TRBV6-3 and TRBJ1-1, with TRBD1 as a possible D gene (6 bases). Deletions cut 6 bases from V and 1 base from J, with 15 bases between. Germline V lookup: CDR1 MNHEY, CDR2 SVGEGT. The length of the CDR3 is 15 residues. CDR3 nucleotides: TGTGCCAGCAGCTCGCGAGGGACAACGAACACTGAAGCTTTCTTT. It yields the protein CASSSRGTTNTEAFF.

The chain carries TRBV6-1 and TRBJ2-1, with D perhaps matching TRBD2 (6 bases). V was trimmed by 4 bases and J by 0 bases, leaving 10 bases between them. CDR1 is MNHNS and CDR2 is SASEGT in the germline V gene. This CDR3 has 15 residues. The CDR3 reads CASSVAGGSYNEQFF. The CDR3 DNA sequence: TGTGCCAGCAGTGTAGCCGGGGGCTCCTACAATGAGCAGTTCTTC.

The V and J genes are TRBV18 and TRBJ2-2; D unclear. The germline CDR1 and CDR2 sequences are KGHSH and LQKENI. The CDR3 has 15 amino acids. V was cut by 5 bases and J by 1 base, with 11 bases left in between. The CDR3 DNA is TGTGCCAGCTCATACCGCCTTCAGAACACCGGGGAGCTGTTTTTT. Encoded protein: CASSYRLQNTGELFF.

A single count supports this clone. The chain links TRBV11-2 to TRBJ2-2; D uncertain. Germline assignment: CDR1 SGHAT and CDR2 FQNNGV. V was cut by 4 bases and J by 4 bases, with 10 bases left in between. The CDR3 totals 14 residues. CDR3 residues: CASSSRRSTGELFF. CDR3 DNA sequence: TGTGCCAGCAGCTCGAGACGGTCCACCGGGGAGCTGTTTTTT.